This T cell receptor (beta chain) was retrieved from a study of blood T cell repertoires in COVID-19. Study-level background: Nucleic acid was either cDNA or gDNA, and it came from T cells, B-cell-depleted T cells, or PBMCs.

The CDR3 is 15 amino acids. This clone was seen more than once but under ten times. Clones were sequenced by immunoSEQ multiplex PCR, and TCRdb holds only the in-frame ones, with some missing. The table has roughly 130,000 clones, over 70% seen once. This receptor was taken from a man aged 55 to 69 with active or convalescent COVID-19. The gene calls are TRBV21-1 and TRBJ2-7; the listed D gene, TRBD2, was not tested against the DNA. TRBV21-1 is designated a pseudogene. The sequencing sample was made of peripheral blood. The CDR3 DNA follows: TGTGCCAGCAGCAAAGCGCCCAGCGGGGGCTACGAGCAGTACTTC. Amino acid sequence: CASSKAPSGGYEQYF.